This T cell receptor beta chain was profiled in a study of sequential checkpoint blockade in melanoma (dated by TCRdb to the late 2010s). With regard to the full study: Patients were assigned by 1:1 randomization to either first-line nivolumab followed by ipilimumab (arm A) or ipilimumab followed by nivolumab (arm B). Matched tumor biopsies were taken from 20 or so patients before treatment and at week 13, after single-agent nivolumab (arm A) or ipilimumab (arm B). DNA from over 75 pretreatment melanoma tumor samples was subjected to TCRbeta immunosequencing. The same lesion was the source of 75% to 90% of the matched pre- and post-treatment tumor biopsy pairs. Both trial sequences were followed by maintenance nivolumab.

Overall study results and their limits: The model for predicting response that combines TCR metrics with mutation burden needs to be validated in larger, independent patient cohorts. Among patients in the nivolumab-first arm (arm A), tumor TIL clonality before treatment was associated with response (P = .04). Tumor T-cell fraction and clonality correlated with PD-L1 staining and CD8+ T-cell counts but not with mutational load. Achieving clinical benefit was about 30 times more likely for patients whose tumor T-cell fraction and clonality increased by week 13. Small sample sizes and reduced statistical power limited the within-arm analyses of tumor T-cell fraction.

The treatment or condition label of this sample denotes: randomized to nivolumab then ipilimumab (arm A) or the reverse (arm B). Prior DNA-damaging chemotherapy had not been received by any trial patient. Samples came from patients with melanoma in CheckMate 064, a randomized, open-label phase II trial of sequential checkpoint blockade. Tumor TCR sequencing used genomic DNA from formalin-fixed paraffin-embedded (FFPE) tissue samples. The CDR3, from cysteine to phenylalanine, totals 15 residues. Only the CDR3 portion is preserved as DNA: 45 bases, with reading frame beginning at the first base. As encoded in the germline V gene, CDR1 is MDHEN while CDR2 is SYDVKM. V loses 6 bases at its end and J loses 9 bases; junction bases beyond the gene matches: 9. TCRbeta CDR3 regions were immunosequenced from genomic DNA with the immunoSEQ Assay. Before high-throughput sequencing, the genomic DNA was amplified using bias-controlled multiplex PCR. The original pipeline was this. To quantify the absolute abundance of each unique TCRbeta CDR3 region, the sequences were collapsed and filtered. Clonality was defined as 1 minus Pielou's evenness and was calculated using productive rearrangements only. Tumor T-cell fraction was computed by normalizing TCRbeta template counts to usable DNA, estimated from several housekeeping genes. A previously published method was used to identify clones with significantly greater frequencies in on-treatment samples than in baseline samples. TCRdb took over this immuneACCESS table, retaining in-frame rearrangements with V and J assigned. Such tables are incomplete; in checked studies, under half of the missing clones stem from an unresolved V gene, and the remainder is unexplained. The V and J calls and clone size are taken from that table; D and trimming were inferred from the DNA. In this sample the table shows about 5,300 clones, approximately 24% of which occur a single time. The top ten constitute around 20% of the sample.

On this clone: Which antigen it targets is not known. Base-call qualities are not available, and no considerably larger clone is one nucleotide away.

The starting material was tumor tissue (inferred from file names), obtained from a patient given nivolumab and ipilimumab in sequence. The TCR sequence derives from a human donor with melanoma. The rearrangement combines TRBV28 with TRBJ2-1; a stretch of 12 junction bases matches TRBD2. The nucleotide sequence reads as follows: TGTGCCAGCAGCATACTAGCGGGAGGAGGTAGTGAGCAGTTCTTC. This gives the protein CASSILAGGGSEQFF.